These 20 T cell receptor beta chains share one sample of origin, sequenced in a study of blood T cell repertoires in COVID-19. The table came from immunoSEQ multiplex PCR; TCRdb's copy has only in-frame clones and leaves some out. Among 210,000 or so clones listed, approximately 83% were seen once. The sequenced sample consisted of peripheral blood. These receptors all come from a woman aged 30 to 39 with COVID-19, enrolled during active disease.

With respect to this clone: In the same sample, other DNA sequences code for this CDR3. The CDR3 protein is CASSLNRGYEQYF. The CDR3 region has the DNA TGTGCCAGCAGCTTAAACAGGGGCTACGAGCAGTACTTC. The chain couples TRBV7-3 to TRBJ2-7, with TRBD1 matching over 7 bases. CDR3 length: 13 amino acids. Germline V lookup: CDR1 SGHTA, CDR2 FQGTGA. J gave up 3 bases and V 1 base, and 0 bases lay outside the gene matches. The whole variable domain, filled in from reference TRBV7-3 and TRBJ2-7, reads GAGVSQTPSNKVTEKGKYVELRCDPISGHTALYWYRQSLGQGPEFLIYFQGTGAADDSGLPNDRFFAVRPEGSVSTLKIQRTERGDSAVYLCASSLNRGYEQYFGPGTRLTVT.

The V call is TRBV5-1, the J call TRBJ1-2; D is perhaps TRBD1 (6 bases). This CDR3 contains 14 residues. The V end was cut by 2 bases, the J end by 2 bases, with 10 bases between. Germline V gene lookup returns CDR1 SGHRS and CDR2 YFSETQ. Written as DNA, the CDR3 is TGCGCCAGCAGCTTAGGGACAATCAACTATGGCTACACCTTC. It encodes CASSLGTINYGYTF.

This rearrangement joins TRBV5-1 to TRBJ1-1; D might be TRBD1 (6 bases). Deletions cut 7 bases from V and 4 bases from J, with 14 bases between. The CDR3 has 13 amino acids. Germline CDR1 reads SGHRS; CDR2 reads YFSETQ. This CDR3 is CASGYRVPTEAFF. In DNA form, the CDR3 reads TGCGCCAGCGGATACAGGGTTCCCACTGAAGCTTTCTTT.

Written as DNA, the CDR3 is TGTGCCAGCAGTGACCGGGAAACGCAGTATTTT. Translated: CASSDRETQYF. The V call is TRBV6-2 or TRBV6-3, the J call TRBJ2-3, with D possibly TRBD2 on 5 matching bases. The V gene lost 5 bases and the J gene lost 9 bases, with 9 bases spanning the gap. Germline CDR1 and CDR2: MNHEY and SVGEGT. The CDR3 loop spans 11 amino acids.

V is TRBV6-2 or TRBV6-3 and J is TRBJ2-1; D perhaps matches TRBD1 (6 bases). Germline V lookup: CDR1 MNHEY, CDR2 SVGEGT. The CDR3 runs to 14 residues. The V gene lost 6 bases and the J gene lost 5 bases, with 14 bases spanning the gap. CDR3 sequence: CASSRSGTNNEQFF. The DNA of the CDR3 is TGTGCCAGCAGCCGCTCGGGGACAAACAATGAGCAGTTCTTC.

The gene calls are TRBV9 and TRBJ2-3; D is perhaps TRBD2 (5 bases). The CDR3 totals 16 residues. V was pared by 4 bases and J by 1 base, with 16 bases between. Germline V lookup: CDR1 SGDLS, CDR2 YYNGEE. The CDR3 sequence: CASSPAALPGTDTQYF. CDR3 in DNA: TGTGCCAGCAGCCCAGCGGCCCTCCCCGGCACAGATACGCAGTATTTT.

V is TRBV9 and J is TRBJ2-2; 11 bases line up with TRBD2. The V gene's germline CDR1 is SGDLS and CDR2 YYNGEE. The trim removed 0 bases at V and 0 bases at J, leaving 1 base unmatched. The CDR3 is 17 amino acids. The chain's CDR3 is CASSVELAGANTGELFF. For the CDR3, the DNA is TGTGCCAGCAGCGTAGAACTAGCGGGAGCGAACACCGGGGAGCTGTTTTTT.

The V gene is TRBV4-3, the J gene TRBJ2-6; no clear D gene. The length of the CDR3 is 16 residues. Germline CDR1 and CDR2: LGHNA and YSLEER. Trimming shortened V by 0 bases and J by 0 bases, and 6 bases separated the two germline ends. In nucleotides, the CDR3 is TGCGCCAGCAGCCAAGATTACGGCTCTGGGGCCAACGTCCTGACTTTC. Its translation: CASSQDYGSGANVLTF.

J is TRBJ1-1 and V is TRBV30; D remains unclear. Germline V CDR1 and CDR2: GTSNPN, SVGIG (reference sequence). V was cut by 3 bases and J by 4 bases, with 15 bases left in between. The CDR3 has 14 residues. CDR3 nucleotides: TGTGCCTGGAGAGAGGGTCCCAGTAGCACTGAAGCTTTCTTT. Its translation is CAWREGPSSTEAFF.

This clone has a handful of counts. J is TRBJ2-5 and V is TRBV6-4; D may be TRBD2 (5 bases). The CDR3 loop spans 18 amino acids. V lost 0 bases and J lost 5, with 22 bases in between. The V gene's germline CDR1 is MRHNA and CDR2 SNTAGT. The chain's CDR3 is CASSDSSRRERAGETQYF. Written as DNA, the CDR3 is TGTGCCAGCAGTGACTCGTCTAGGAGAGAGAGGGCCGGTGAGACCCAGTACTTC.

The CDR3 here is CASSLSGNTEAFF. CDR3 sequence (DNA): TGTGCCAGCAGCTTGTCGGGGAACACTGAAGCTTTCTTT. This chain connects TRBV6-5 to TRBJ1-1; D not certain. V was clipped by 6 bases and J by 1 base, with 9 bases between them. The germline CDR1 and CDR2 sequences are MNHEY and SVGAGI. The CDR3 is 13 residues long.

This rearrangement joins TRBV9 to TRBJ2-7; D is possibly TRBD2 (5 bases). The CDR3 sequence is 15 residues long. V was shortened by 0 bases and J by 4 bases, with 14 bases between the two germline ends. Germline CDR1 and CDR2: SGDLS and YYNGEE. The CDR3 loop reads CASSVAASGGYEQYF. CDR3 DNA: TGTGCCAGCAGCGTAGCGGCTAGTGGCGGGTACGAGCAGTACTTC.

Of note for this clone: The sample has other DNA sequences that encode this CDR3 too. The chain links TRBV5-1 to TRBJ2-1, with D hard to call. This CDR3 has 13 amino acids. V lost 3 bases and J lost 3, with 7 bases in between. Germline assignment: CDR1 SGHRS and CDR2 YFSETQ. CDR3 DNA sequence: TGCGCCAGCAGCTCCGCAGGCTACAATGAGCAGTTCTTC. Amino acid sequence: CASSSAGYNEQFF.

The V call is TRBV5-1, the J call TRBJ2-7; D is possibly TRBD2 (6 bases). Trimming cost V 3 bases and J 2 bases, with 18 bases left between them. This CDR3 has 16 amino acids. Germline V gives CDR1 SGHRS, CDR2 YFSETQ. The CDR3 coding sequence is TGCGCCAGCAGCTCGGGGCGGGACTTTTACCCCTACGAGCAGTACTTC. This gives the protein CASSSGRDFYPYEQYF.

The chain is built from TRBV20-1 and TRBJ1-1, with D unresolved. Germline V gene sequence: CDR1 DFQATT, CDR2 SNEGSKA (reference sequence). V lost 3 bases, J lost 5 bases, and 7 bases lay in between. The CDR3 covers 11 residues. The CDR3 DNA follows: TGCAGTGCTAGGCGGGAGACTGAAGCTTTCTTT. It codes for CSARRETEAFF.

The genes are TRBV15 and TRBJ2-4, with 9 bases aligning to TRBD2. The J segment lost 2 bases and the V segment lost 0 bases, leaving 8 bases of the junction unmatched. Germline V gives CDR1 LNHNV, CDR2 YYDKDF (reference sequence). The CDR3 runs 18 residues. The CDR3 region is CATSRDAGTSKSKNIQYF. As DNA, the CDR3 is TGTGCCACCAGCAGAGACGCAGGGACTAGCAAGTCCAAAAACATTCAGTACTTC.

The J gene is TRBJ2-3, the V gene TRBV7-2, with 8 bases fitting TRBD2. The V gene's germline CDR1 is SGHTA and CDR2 FQGNSA. V lost 5 bases and J lost 0; bases outside the gene matches: 4. The CDR3 runs to 15 residues. The CDR3 DNA sequence: TGTGCCAGCAGCCGTACTAGCGGTAGCACAGATACGCAGTATTTT. Amino acid sequence: CASSRTSGSTDTQYF. The full variable domain, with the rest looked up from reference TRBV7-2 and TRBJ2-3, is GAGVSQSPSNKVTEKGKDVELRCDPISGHTALYWYRQSLGQGLEFLIYFQGNSAPDKSGLPSDRFSAERTGGSVSTLTIQRTQQEDSAVYLCASSRTSGSTDTQYFGPGTRLTVL.

The chain recombines TRBV12-3 or TRBV12-4 with TRBJ1-1, with unresolved D. The V gene lost 1 base and the J gene lost 10 bases, with 7 bases spanning the gap. The length of the CDR3 is 11 residues. DNA of the CDR3: TGTGCCAGCAGTTTAGGGTTGGCAGCTTTCTTT. Translating gives CASSLGLAAFF.

The chain links TRBV2 to TRBJ2-7; a weak D match, TRBD1 (6 bases). V gave up 3 bases and J gave up 2 bases, with 11 bases separating them. This CDR3 region has 14 residues. The germline CDR1 and CDR2 sequences are SNHLY and FYNNEI. For the CDR3, the DNA is TGTGCCAGCAGTGATGGGGGCCTTCCCTACGAGCAGTACTTC. It encodes CASSDGGLPYEQYF.

This clone was observed a handful of times. This chain uses TRBV7-9 with TRBJ2-2, with 9 bases that match TRBD2. CDR1 and CDR2 from the germline V gene are SEHNR and FQNEAQ (reference sequence). CDR3 length: 18 amino acids. With 5 bases clipped from V and 6 bases from J, the junction kept 16 bases outside the gene matches. CDR3 amino acids: CASSPPERGGAGAGELFF. CDR3 nucleotide sequence: TGTGCCAGCAGCCCGCCGGAGCGCGGGGGGGCCGGGGCCGGGGAGCTGTTTTTT. Full variable domain (rest looked up from reference TRBV7-9 and TRBJ2-2): DTGVSQNPRHKITKRGQNVTFRCDPISEHNRLYWYRQTLGQGPEFLTYFQNEAQLEKSRLLSDRFSAERPKGSFSTLEIQRTEQGDSAMYLCASSPPERGGAGAGELFFGEGSRLTVL.